These 28 T cell receptor beta chains were all obtained from the same sample, sequenced in a study of chronic HIV infection and antiretroviral therapy. TCRdb reprocessed the 5' RACE reads with MiXCR, giving one entry per CDR3 protein. The sample yields 40,000 to 50,000 distinct CDR3 sequences, about 20% seen once. The sample was peripheral blood. The receptor set was obtained from an adult who had HIV and had not received antiretroviral therapy, or was an uninfected healthy control (not recorded which).

The chain recombines TRBV29-1 with TRBJ2-3; tentative D call: TRBD2 (5 bases). V shed 7 bases and J shed 2 bases, with 16 bases lying between them. From germline, CDR1 is SQVTM and CDR2 ANQGSEA. The CDR3 loop spans 14 amino acids. CDR3 amino acids: CSARIGLFTDTQYF. The DNA of the CDR3 is TGCAGCGCCAGGATAGGACTGTTCACAGATACGCAGTATTTT.

V usage is TRBV20-1 and J usage is TRBJ2-7; D might be TRBD2 (5 bases). The germline V and J ends were trimmed by 1 base and 4 bases, with 5 bases remaining between them. This CDR3 comprises 11 residues. CDR1 is DFQATT, CDR2 SNEGSKA, per germline (reference sequence). The CDR3 reads CSARAGYEQYF. In DNA form, the CDR3 reads TGCAGTGCTAGAGCGGGGTACGAGCAGTACTTC.

This clonotype has only a few counts. The rearrangement links TRBV27 to TRBJ2-3; tentatively, D is TRBD1 (6 bases). CDR3 size: 15 residues. The germline CDR1 and CDR2 sequences are MNHEY and SMNVEV (reference sequence). V was cut by 2 bases and J by 3 bases, with 12 bases left in between. The CDR3 is CASSLNRVGTDTQYF. The CDR3 region has the DNA TGTGCCAGCAGTTTAAACAGGGTCGGAACAGATACGCAGTATTTT.

J is TRBJ2-3 and V is TRBV6-5; 12 bases line up with TRBD1. Germline V gene sequence: CDR1 MNHEY, CDR2 SVGAGI. V was clipped by 8 bases and J by 6 bases; unmatched bases: 3. CDR3 length: 13 residues. DNA for the CDR3: TGTGCCAGCGGGACAGGGGGCGTTGATACGCAGTATTTT. It specifies CASGTGGVDTQYF.

The table lists this clonotype with a few counts. The chain is built from TRBV28 and TRBJ2-3; 7 bases align to TRBD2. With V trimmed by 5 bases and J by 2 bases, 4 bases remained unmatched. Per the germline V gene, CDR1 is MDHEN and CDR2 is SYDVKM. There are 14 residues in the CDR3. The CDR3 DNA reads as TGTGCCAGCAGTCCCGGGACTAACACAGATACGCAGTATTTT. This encodes CASSPGTNTDTQYF.

This clonotype occurred a few times. The genes are TRBV11-2 and TRBJ2-1; D unresolved. The CDR3 is made up of 12 amino acids. CDR1 and CDR2 (germline): SGHAT, FQNNGV. Trimming left V 2 bases short and J 6 bases short, with 5 bases between. In DNA, the CDR3 is TGTGCCAGCAGCTTAACGGGCAATGAGCAGTTCTTC. This sequence encodes CASSLTGNEQFF.

This clonotype was picked up a small number of times. The V call is TRBV29-1, the J call TRBJ1-2; maybe TRBD1 (6 bases). The germline gives CDR1 SQVTM, CDR2 ANQGSEA. V was trimmed by 7 bases and J by 5 bases, leaving 17 bases between them. This CDR3 contains 13 residues. The CDR3 spells CSATTGGTYGYTF. CDR3 in DNA: TGCAGCGCTACGACCGGGGGGACATATGGCTACACCTTC.

The chain uses TRBV29-1 and TRBJ2-2; either TRBD1 or TRBD2 may supply D (6 bases each). There are 14 residues in the CDR3. Germline V gene data show CDR1 as SQVTM and CDR2 as ANQGSEA. Trimming removed 3 bases at V and 4 bases at J, with 12 bases between. CDR3 amino acids: CSVDGGDSTGELFF. For the CDR3, the DNA is TGCAGCGTTGACGGGGGCGATAGCACCGGGGAGCTGTTTTTT.

This clonotype was seen only a few times. This chain links TRBV27 with TRBJ2-3; 8 bases match TRBD2. CDR3 length equals 13 residues. V dropped 8 bases and J dropped 5; count of bases not matched to a gene: 6. From germline, CDR1 is MNHEY and CDR2 SMNVEV (reference sequence). The CDR3, as DNA: TGTGCCAGCCTGGGGAGCGGGAGAGATACGCAGTATTTT. Translated, it gives CASLGSGRDTQYF.

This clonotype has a handful of counts. J is TRBJ2-5 and V is TRBV28; TRBD2 matches at 9 bases. V shed 2 bases and J 0 bases; nucleotides not matched to a gene: 4. Germline assignment: CDR1 MDHEN and CDR2 SYDVKM. This CDR3 has 16 residues. The chain's CDR3 is CASSLVLAGYQETQYF. CDR3 nucleotide sequence: TGTGCCAGCAGTTTAGTGCTAGCGGGGTACCAAGAGACCCAGTACTTC.

V usage is TRBV5-6 and J usage is TRBJ2-7; D call uncertain. Trimming left V 2 bases short and J 2 bases short, with 8 bases between. The CDR3 has 13 residues. Germline V lookup: CDR1 SGHDT, CDR2 YYEEEE. The CDR3 region has the DNA TGTGCCAGCAGCTTAGGCAGAGCCTACGAGCAGTACTTC. Translated: CASSLGRAYEQYF. The variable domain in full, completed from reference TRBV5-6 and TRBJ2-7, reads DAGVTQSPTHLIKTRGQQVTLRCSPKSGHDTVSWYQQALGQGPQFIFQYYEEEERQRGNFPDRFSGHQFPNYSSELNVNALLLGDSALYLCASSLGRAYEQYFGPGTRLTVT.

V usage is TRBV7-9 and J usage is TRBJ1-1; possibly TRBD1 for D (5 bases). V was cut by 1 base and J by 1 base, with 16 bases left in between. Germline assignment: CDR1 SEHNR and CDR2 FQNEAQ (reference sequence). The length of the CDR3 is 17 residues. The CDR3 region is CASSLVPPAGKNTEAFF. The DNA for the CDR3 is TGTGCCAGCAGCTTAGTCCCCCCCGCAGGGAAGAACACTGAAGCTTTCTTT.

The gene calls are TRBV9 and TRBJ1-3, with a tentative D call TRBD1 (6 bases). Per the germline V gene, CDR1 is SGDLS and CDR2 is YYNGEE. This CDR3 has 15 amino acids. The germline V and J ends were trimmed by 2 bases and 4 bases, with 13 bases remaining between them. CDR3 in amino acids: CASSVGGANGNTIYF. The CDR3 DNA reads as TGTGCCAGCAGCGTTGGGGGGGCGAACGGAAACACCATATATTTT.

This clonotype was observed a single time. V is TRBV6-5 and J is TRBJ1-1; D unresolved. V dropped 1 base and J dropped 6 bases, with 21 bases sitting between them. Germline-derived CDR1 and CDR2 are MNHEY and SVGAGI. The CDR3 runs to 17 residues. In DNA form, the CDR3 reads TGTGCCAGCAGTTACTACATAGATAACAAGGGAATCCCTGAAGCTTTCTTT. It translates to CASSYYIDNKGIPEAFF.

This clonotype is labeled medium-sized. V and J are TRBV18 and TRBJ2-4, with 10 bases matching TRBD1. Germline V gene sequence: CDR1 KGHSH, CDR2 LQKENI. The trim removed 5 bases at V and 2 bases at J, leaving 6 bases unmatched. The CDR3 totals 16 residues. CDR3 amino acids: CASSSGTGDTKNIQYF. The CDR3 bases are TGTGCCAGCTCATCCGGGACAGGGGATACCAAAAACATTCAGTACTTC.

The gene calls are TRBV11-2 and TRBJ2-3; D possibly corresponds to TRBD2 (6 bases). Germline V gene lookup returns CDR1 SGHAT and CDR2 FQNNGV. V was clipped by 1 base and J by 5 bases, with 13 bases between them. The CDR3 consists of 15 residues. In nucleotides, the CDR3 is TGTGCCAGCAGCTTAGCGGGCGGGATGGTAGATACGCAGTATTTT. This encodes CASSLAGGMVDTQYF.

This clonotype appeared a few times. The CDR3 DNA reads TGCAGTGCTAGAGATAGGGCTAGCGGGAGGCCCGGATGGGGGGATACGCAGTATTTT. Encoded protein: CSARDRASGRPGWGDTQYF. J is TRBJ2-3 and V is TRBV20-1; 11 bases match TRBD2. This CDR3 is built from 19 residues. Germline assignment: CDR1 DFQATT and CDR2 SNEGSKA (reference sequence). With 0 bases clipped from V and 6 bases from J, the junction kept 17 bases outside the gene matches.

This clonotype was detected a few times. V is TRBV3-1 and J is TRBJ2-7, with 7 bases matching TRBD2. CDR3 length equals 15 residues. The ends lost 4 bases at V and 2 bases at J; junction bases unmatched: 8. Germline CDR1 and CDR2: LGHDT and YNNKEL (reference sequence). In DNA, the CDR3 is TGTGCCAGCAGCCCCGGGACTATGCGACCCTACGAGCAGTACTTC. It translates to CASSPGTMRPYEQYF.

The J gene is TRBJ2-7, the V gene TRBV25-1, with 9 bases fitting TRBD1. V lost 2 bases, J lost 7 bases, and 12 bases stayed unmatched. Germline V gene sequence: CDR1 MGHDK, CDR2 SYGVNS. The CDR3 has 16 amino acids. The CDR3 loop reads CASSEVRGQGRREQYF. The CDR3 coding sequence is TGTGCCAGCAGTGAAGTTCGGGGACAGGGACGACGGGAGCAGTACTTC.

The gene calls are TRBV28 and TRBJ2-3; 8 nucleotides align to TRBD1. This CDR3 is built from 14 residues. V trimming: 6 bases; J trimming: 6 bases; junction bases outside the gene matches: 8. CDR1 MDHEN and CDR2 SYDVKM come from the germline V gene. CDR3 DNA: TGTGCCAGCAGGACAGGGGCGGGGATTGATACGCAGTATTTT. Translation gives CASRTGAGIDTQYF.

The chain joins TRBV27 to TRBJ2-7, with D possibly matching TRBD1 (6 bases). CDR1 is MNHEY and CDR2 is SMNVEV in the germline V gene (reference sequence). The CDR3 covers 14 residues. V dropped 3 bases and J dropped 6 bases, with 15 bases sitting between them. CDR3 loop: CASSLYGRGGEQYF. CDR3 sequence (DNA): TGTGCCAGCAGTTTGTACGGCAGGGGTGGCGAGCAGTACTTC.

The chain is built from TRBV29-1 and TRBJ1-1, with 7 bases matching TRBD1. This CDR3 comprises 17 residues. J gave up 6 bases and V 0 bases, and 16 bases lay outside the gene matches. CDR1 is SQVTM and CDR2 is ANQGSEA in the germline V gene. The DNA of the CDR3 is TGCAGCGTTGAAGATCCTTCACCCATACGACAGGGTCCTGAAGCTTTCTTT. Translating gives CSVEDPSPIRQGPEAFF.

This clonotype was counted only a few times. The chain links TRBV10-3 to TRBJ2-7; D gene ambiguous. Between the trimmed V and J ends, which lost 4 bases and 4 bases, there was a span of 5 bases. Germline V gene sequence: CDR1 ENHRY, CDR2 SYGVKD. The CDR3 has 11 residues. CDR3: CAISVNYEQYF. The CDR3 DNA is TGTGCCATCAGTGTGAATTACGAGCAGTACTTC.

The chain recombines TRBV27 with TRBJ1-4; D is unclear. From germline, CDR1 is MNHEY and CDR2 SMNVEV (reference sequence). V lost 6 bases, J lost 6 bases, and 5 bases lay in between. This CDR3 comprises 11 residues. As DNA, the CDR3 is TGTGCCAGCAGGAAGGATGAAAAACTGTTTTTT. This encodes CASRKDEKLFF.

This clonotype was detected a few times. The chain carries TRBV12-3 or TRBV12-4 and TRBJ2-7; D is possibly TRBD2 (5 bases). V lost 6 bases and J 7 bases, leaving 16 bases between the germline ends. The CDR3 has 13 amino acids. The CDR3 bases are TGTGCCAGCAGCCCAGGACTGGTTGAGGAGCAGTACTTC. This gives the protein CASSPGLVEEQYF.

For this clonotype: At one of its ends the junction is not consistent with the germline gene, which may arise from a read error. The chain has TRBV3-1 and TRBJ1-1; D is perhaps TRBD1 (5 bases). CDR1 is LGHDT, CDR2 YNNKEL, per germline (reference sequence). The CDR3 consists of 17 residues. The CDR3 region is CASRQEREGRGGTEAFF. CDR3 DNA: TGTGCCAGCAGACAAGAAAGGGAGGGTAGGGGAGGCACTGAAGCTTTCTTT. The full variable domain, in which reference TRBV3-1 and TRBJ1-1 provide the parts outside the CDR3, is DTAVSQTPKYLVTQMGNDKSIKCEQNLGHDTMYWYKQDSKKFLKIMFSYNNKELIINETVPNRFSPKSPDKAHLNLHINSLELGDSAVYFCASRQEREGRGGTEAFFGQGTRLTVV.

This clonotype has just a few counts. As DNA, the CDR3 is TGCAGCGTGGGGACGACTAGCGGGGTATACGAGCAGTACTTC. Translated, it gives CSVGTTSGVYEQYF. The chain carries TRBV29-1 and TRBJ2-7; 11 bases match TRBD2. J gave up 4 bases and V 6 bases, and 8 bases lay outside the gene matches. Germline V CDR1 and CDR2: SQVTM, ANQGSEA. The CDR3 runs to 14 residues.

V is TRBV29-1 and J is TRBJ2-1, with 11 positions matching TRBD2. This CDR3 contains 13 residues. The ends lost 7 bases at V and 7 bases at J; junction bases unmatched: 6. The germline V gene has CDR1 SQVTM and CDR2 ANQGSEA. CDR3 residues: CSAGLAGLNEQFF. CDR3 nucleotides: TGCAGCGCCGGACTAGCGGGCCTTAATGAGCAGTTCTTC.